This note documents a single T cell receptor (beta chain) sequence. This entry comes from a study of identical twins. TCRdb itself ran the 5' RACE reads through MiXCR, one entry per CDR3 protein. The sample consists of 500,000 or so distinct CDR3 sequences, around 14% of them appearing once. CDR1 DFQATT and CDR2 SNEGSKA come from the germline V gene (reference sequence). This CDR3 contains 12 residues. Trimming pared 4 bases from V and 9 bases from J, leaving 10 bases between. This same sample was also taken into another study, of yellow fever vaccine responses in identical twins.

This TCR was sampled from a woman aged 18 to 35 in good health. V is TRBV20-1 and J is TRBJ1-6, with D tentatively TRBD1 (6 bases). Source material: CD4+ T cells sorted from blood. The CDR3 nucleotides read TGCAGTGCTAATCAGGGGAGTTCACCCCTCCACTTT. This gives the protein CSANQGSSPLHF.